This T cell receptor beta chain was recovered during a study of early T cells in non-severe SARS-CoV-2 infection. About the study: The input, bulk RNA from unsorted whole blood, was sequenced, and chains were unpaired.

CDR3 length: 11 amino acids. Germline CDR1 reads MDHEN; CDR2 reads SYDVKM. The V gene lost 5 bases and the J gene lost 5 bases, with 7 bases spanning the gap. By proportion, this clonotype is medium-sized. Researchers attached unique molecular identifiers to individual cDNA molecules. MiXCR was run by TCRdb on the 5' RACE reads, yielding one entry per CDR3 protein. The table has more than 65,000 distinct CDR3 sequences, around 13% seen once. The chain couples TRBV28 to TRBJ2-7; D is unresolved. The TCR comes from an adult who was a healthcare worker with PCR-confirmed SARS-CoV-2 infection or an uninfected control (not recorded which). The specimen sequenced was whole blood. The CDR3 DNA reads as TGTGCCAGCAGTCCGGCCCACGAGCAGTACTTC. This translates into CASSPAHEQYF.